The 20 T cell receptor beta chains given below trace back to one sample, sequenced in a study of T cells in women clearing cervical HPV infection. Clones were sequenced by immunoSEQ multiplex PCR, and TCRdb holds only the in-frame ones, with some missing. The sample has approximately 30,000 clones. The sequencing input was blood buffy coat. The receptors derive from a woman between 18 and 75 years old with a cervical HPV16 infection that either progressed to CIN3+ or cleared (not recorded which).

Concerning this clone itself: The read ends 3 residues early relative to the CDR3; the germline J gene fills the gap. The genes are TRBV19 and TRBJ1-2; TRBD1 agrees at 7 bases. Germline-derived CDR1 and CDR2 are LNHDA and SQIVND (reference sequence). The length of the CDR3 is 13 residues. CDR3 loop: CATRDRLKRNYTF. Partial CDR3 DNA: TGTGCCACCCGGGACAGACTCAAAAGAAAC.

A note on this clone: The CDR3 end lies 3 residues beyond the end of the read and is filled in from the germline J gene. This rearrangement joins TRBV7-3 to TRBJ2-7; 9 nucleotides align to TRBD2. The germline V gene encodes CDR1 SGHTA and CDR2 FQGTGA. J gave up 4 bases and V 1 base, and 5 bases lay outside the gene matches. This CDR3 comprises 15 residues. This chain's CDR3 is CASSLNSGGRYEQYF. Incomplete CDR3 DNA: TGTGCCAGCAGCTTAAATAGCGGGGGAAGGTACGAG.

Concerning this clone: The sequence runs out 3 residues before the end of the CDR3; the remainder is reconstructed from the germline J gene. The chain is built from TRBV6-1 and TRBJ1-1; tentative D call: TRBD1 (6 bases). V lost 1 base to trimming and J lost 1 base, with 10 bases between them. Germline CDR1 is MNHNS and CDR2 is SASEGT. This CDR3 region has 15 residues. The sequenced part of the CDR3 DNA is TGTGCCAGCAGTGAAGATAGGGGACAGAACACTGAA. This sequence encodes CASSEDRGQNTE. From start to end, the CDR3 is CASSEDRGQNTEAFF.

As concerns this clone: The read gets to within 3 residues of the CDR3 end, and the germline J gene fills in the rest. The V and J genes are TRBV20-1 and TRBJ2-2; TRBD2 matches 11 bases. Germline V gene data show CDR1 as DFQATT and CDR2 as SNEGSKA (reference sequence). This CDR3 has 17 residues. The CDR3 sequence is CSASGLAGPMGANVLFF. The part of the CDR3 DNA that was read is TGCAGTGCTTCTGGACTAGCGGGCCCTATGGGGGCCAACGTG.

CDR3 DNA (partial): TGTGCCAGTAGAACAGGGAGGAACACTGAA. Translation: CASRTGRNTE. From start to end, the CDR3 is CASRTGRNTEAFF. The chain is built from TRBV19 and TRBJ1-1, with TRBD1 as a possible D gene (6 bases). The observed sequence ends 3 residues before the CDR3 terminus, with the missing tail filled in from the germline J gene. Germline-derived CDR1 and CDR2 are LNHDA and SQIVND (reference sequence). CDR3 length: 13 amino acids. The V end was cut by 6 bases, the J end by 1 base, with 9 bases between.

A word on this clone: The read terminates 3 residues before the CDR3 end, so the remaining end is supplied by the germline J gene. The chain recombines TRBV5-1 with TRBJ2-1; 8 positions agree with TRBD2. CDR3 size: 15 residues. CDR1 and CDR2 from the germline V gene are SGHRS and YFSETQ. V trimming: 4 bases; J trimming: 7 bases; junction bases outside the gene matches: 10. The sequenced part of the CDR3 DNA is TGCGCCAGCAGCCTAATCGCGGGAGGCGGAAATGAG. Protein sequence: CASSLIAGGGNE. The full CDR3 is CASSLIAGGGNEQFF.

About this clone itself: Read sequence stops 3 residues before the CDR3 end, and the germline J gene provides the missing end. The V and J genes are TRBV29-1 and TRBJ1-2, with 9 bases aligning to TRBD1. This CDR3 comprises 13 residues. CDR1 and CDR2 (germline): SQVTM, ANQGSEA. This CDR3 is CSVPGQGTYDYTF. CDR3 bases read: TGCAGCGTCCCGGGACAGGGCACCTACGAC.

Worth noting for this clone: Coverage ceases 3 residues before the CDR3 finishes, and the germline J gene fills in the end. Other nucleotide sequences in the sample specify the same CDR3. The chain uses TRBV6-1 and TRBJ2-7, with D perhaps matching TRBD1 (5 bases). Deletions cut 2 bases from V and 2 bases from J, with 13 bases between. Germline V lookup: CDR1 MNHNS, CDR2 SASEGT. This CDR3 contains 15 residues. Incomplete CDR3 DNA: TGTGCCAGCAGTGAACAGTGGGGCTCTACCTACGAG. Translated: CASSEQWGSTYE. The CDR3 in its entirety is CASSEQWGSTYEQYF.

CDR3 bases read: TGTGCCAGCAGCTTAGGAGCGGGAGTAACCTACGAG. Encoded protein: CASSLGAGVTYE. The full CDR3 sequence reads CASSLGAGVTYEQYF. V and J are TRBV7-9 and TRBJ2-7; 8 bases are a match to TRBD2. The CDR3 extends 3 residues past the end of the read, so its final part is completed from the germline J gene. Germline CDR1 SEHNR, CDR2 FQNEAQ (reference sequence). Trimming took 1 base from V and 2 from J; bases not matched to a gene: 4. CDR3 length: 15 amino acids.

Concerning this clone: The DNA ends 3 residues before the CDR3 does, and the rest of the CDR3 is filled in from the germline J gene. The rearrangement uses TRBV11-2 and TRBJ1-1; 7 positions match TRBD1. V lost 5 bases, J lost 4 bases, and 7 bases stayed unmatched. Germline V lookup: CDR1 SGHAT, CDR2 FQNNGV. The CDR3 consists of 14 residues. CDR3 bases read: TGTGCCAGCAGCCCACAGGGGCAGGCCACTGAA. This sequence encodes CASSPQGQATE. The full CDR3 is CASSPQGQATEAFF.

On this clone itself: The read ends 3 residues shy of where the CDR3 ends; the end is completed using the germline J gene. The chain recombines TRBV5-1 with TRBJ1-5; D is perhaps TRBD1 (5 bases). CDR1 and CDR2 from the germline V gene are SGHRS and YFSETQ. V was pared by 0 bases and J by 5 bases, with 6 bases between. This CDR3 is 13 amino acids long. The DNA read from the CDR3 is TGCGCCAGCAGCTTGGCGGGGGATCAGCCC. This translates into CASSLAGDQP. In full, the CDR3 reads CASSLAGDQPQHF.

Concerning this clone itself: The read ends 3 residues shy of where the CDR3 ends; the end is completed using the germline J gene. This chain links TRBV5-1 with TRBJ1-1; TRBD1 might be the D (5 bases). This CDR3 spans 14 amino acids. Per the germline V gene, CDR1 is SGHRS and CDR2 is YFSETQ. The V and J ends lost 2 bases and 1 base respectively, with 9 bases between them. The CDR3 region is CASSFRGKNTEAFF. CDR3 bases read: TGCGCCAGCAGCTTTCGGGGGAAGAACACTGAA.

The covered CDR3 bases are TGTGCCAGCGGGGGGACAGGGGGGAGTAATCAGCCG. Protein product: CASGGTGGSNQP. In full, the CDR3 is CASGGTGGSNQPQYF. This sequence joins TRBV2 and TRBJ2-3, with 11 positions matching TRBD1. The read finishes 3 residues shy of the CDR3 end, and the germline J gene is used to complete it. Germline lookup yields CDR1 SNHLY and CDR2 FYNNEI. The CDR3 is 15 residues long. The full variable domain, rest sourced from reference TRBV2 and TRBJ2-3, is EPEVTQTPSHQVTQMGQEVILRCVPISNHLYFYWYRQILGQKVEFLVSFYNNEISEKSEIFDDQFSVERPDGSNFTLKIRSTKLEDSAMYFCASGGTGGSNQPQYFGPGTRLTVL.

Comments on this clone: The sequenced fragment ends 3 residues before the CDR3 boundary, so the rest is inferred from the germline J gene. V is TRBV12-3 or TRBV12-4 and J is TRBJ2-3, with D unresolved. CDR3 length equals 13 residues. Between the trimmed V and J ends, which lost 2 bases and 1 base, there was a span of 4 bases. The sequenced CDR3 bases are TGTGCCAGCAGTTTAAGGGGCACAGATACG. Its protein product is CASSLRGTDT. From start to end, the CDR3 is CASSLRGTDTQYF.

In the case of this clone: The CDR3 end lies 3 residues beyond the end of the read and is filled in from the germline J gene. The chain uses TRBV23-1 and TRBJ2-2; 11 bases are shared with TRBD1. TRBV23-1 is flagged as an ORF with uncertain function. There are 16 residues in the CDR3. V lost 4 bases to trimming and J lost 5 bases; unmatched junction nucleotides: 6. CDR3 DNA (partial): TGCGCCAGCAGTCTCCGGGACAGGGGGAATACCGGGGAG. It is translated as CASSLRDRGNTGE. The CDR3 in full is CASSLRDRGNTGELFF.

Points on this clone: The CDR3 goes on 3 residues after the read ends, and that part is filled in from the germline J gene. This chain joins TRBV7-2 and TRBJ2-7; 7 bases are shared with TRBD2. The CDR3 runs 15 residues. Germline V gene lookup returns CDR1 SGHTA and CDR2 FQGNSA. J gave up 4 bases and V 2 bases, and 8 bases lay outside the gene matches. The sequenced CDR3 bases are TGTGCCAGCAGCTTATTTATGGGTAGCGGGTACGAG. It yields the protein CASSLFMGSGYE. The CDR3 as a whole reads CASSLFMGSGYEQYF.

As to this clone: The CDR3 is cut off 3 residues early in the read; its end comes from the germline J gene. The chain joins TRBV12-5 to TRBJ2-5; D is unresolved. V was clipped by 2 bases and J by 4 bases, with 8 bases between them. Germline CDR1 LGHNT, CDR2 FRNRAP. The CDR3 totals 13 residues. Here the CDR3 reads CASGLLTGETQYF. Incomplete CDR3 DNA: TGTGCTAGTGGTTTGTTAACCGGAGAGACC.

A word on this clone: The read halts 3 residues ahead of the CDR3 end, with the missing end drawn from the germline J gene. The chain links TRBV20-1 to TRBJ1-6; D perhaps matches TRBD1 (5 bases). Germline-derived CDR1 and CDR2 are DFQATT and SNEGSKA (reference sequence). Trimming took 0 bases from V and 10 from J, leaving 10 bases between them. The length of the CDR3 is 13 residues. The CDR3 sequence: CSARDRVGSPLHF. CDR3 bases read: TGCAGTGCTAGAGACAGGGTAGGATCACCC.

In the case of this clone: The CDR3 goes on 3 residues after the read ends, and that part is filled in from the germline J gene. The chain is built from TRBV29-1 and TRBJ1-2; maybe TRBD1 (6 bases). The CDR3 totals 14 residues. CDR1 and CDR2 from the germline V gene are SQVTM and ANQGSEA. CDR3 DNA (partial): TGCAGCGTTGAAAAGGCAGGGGAGTCGGGGGGC. As protein: CSVEKAGESGG. The entire CDR3 protein is CSVEKAGESGGYTF.

The CDR3 reads CSARGGRGTLWDEQFF. The CDR3 bases that were read are TGCAGTGCTAGAGGGGGGCGGGGGACCCTTTGGGATGAG. The chain is built from TRBV20-1 and TRBJ2-1, with D tentatively TRBD2 (7 bases). The CDR3 goes on 3 residues after the read ends, and that part is filled in from the germline J gene. Deletions cut 1 base from V and 8 bases from J, with 21 bases between. The CDR3 consists of 16 residues. The V gene's germline CDR1 is DFQATT and CDR2 SNEGSKA (reference sequence).